The T cell receptor beta chain described here comes from a study of chemoradiotherapy in HPV16-positive cancers. General study points: Functional assays defining HPV-specific T cells used only a couple of HPV16-positive patients. Candidate HPV-specific clones and E7-related TCR motifs grew in tumor during treatment.

Regarding this clone: Its antigen is undetermined.

Looked up from germline, CDR1 is SGHDN and CDR2 is FVKESK. Germline trimming cut 3 bases from V and 6 bases from J; bases unmatched to any gene: 1. The length of the CDR3 is 13 residues. Repeated repertoire sampling spanned the course of chemoradiotherapy. The repertoire was sequenced with immunoSEQ multiplex PCR; TCRdb's copy has only in-frame clones and lacks some. Of over 5,000 clones listed, about 88% are singletons. V usage is TRBV14 and J usage is TRBJ2-4; 8 bases agree with TRBD2. Sequenced material: tumor tissue, taken from a patient who underwent chemoradiotherapy. The clonotype comes from a human donor with HPV-associated anogenital cancer. The CDR3 region is CASSHGGGNIQYF. CDR3 DNA: TGTGCCAGCAGCCACGGGGGGGGAAACATTCAGTACTTC.